This TCR beta chain was sequenced for a study of blood T cell repertoires in COVID-19. This CDR3 region has 12 residues. V lost 2 bases and J lost 7, with 8 bases in between. CDR1 and CDR2 (germline): MDHEN, SYDVKM. Data came from immunoSEQ multiplex PCR; TCRdb stores just in-frame clones and leaves some out. The sample lists over 200,000 clones, around 85% occurring once. This chain uses TRBV28 with TRBJ1-1; D remains ambiguous. Sample: peripheral blood. The TCR originated in a human donor in a cohort sampled during active COVID-19. Here the CDR3 reads CASSLTENEAFF. CDR3 nucleotide sequence: TGTGCCAGCAGTTTAACGGAGAATGAAGCTTTCTTT.